This T cell receptor beta chain was captured by sequencing in a study of T cell repertoires in cytomegalovirus infection. For the study at large: Indications came from public TCR beta signatures; they pointed to CMV infection and to a matching HLA type.

This clonotype was counted many times. No antigen is known for it. Findings and caveats of the study: There were carriers of CMV plus the relevant HLA, and cumulative public TCR beta family frequency identified them. Across the ex vivo response, the dominant clonotypes were HLA-C-restricted CMV-specific TCR beta clonotypes.

Trimming removed 4 bases from V and 0 bases from J; junction bases left unmatched: 3. CDR3 length: 16 residues. Per the germline V gene, CDR1 is SEHNR and CDR2 is FQNEAQ (reference sequence). TCRdb called the reads again in MiXCR, with one record for every CDR3 protein. Here the sample spans over 150,000 distinct CDR3 sequences, about 21% being singletons. This TCR derives from a human donor in good health (CMV status not recorded). Some clones in this sample may be carry-over from other donors' samples. The chain links TRBV7-9 to TRBJ2-1; 10 bases agree with TRBD2. Sequences were obtained from PBMCs. CDR3 in amino acids: CASSSLAGVSYNEQFF. The CDR3 nucleotides read TGTGCCAGCAGCTCCCTAGCGGGAGTCTCCTACAATGAGCAGTTCTTC.